This T cell receptor (beta chain) was captured by sequencing in a study of T cell repertoires in cytomegalovirus infection. TCRdb called the reads again in MiXCR, with one record for every CDR3 protein. There are around 430,000 distinct CDR3 sequences in the sample; approximately 46% occur only once, and approximately 40% lies in the top ten. Germline V CDR1 and CDR2: SEHNR, FQNEAQ (reference sequence). V dropped 4 bases and J dropped 2; count of bases not matched to a gene: 8. The CDR3 totals 15 residues. This clonotype has a handful of counts. The antigen is not known. The clonotype was recovered from a human donor in good health (CMV status not recorded). Some clones in this sample may be carry-over from other donors' samples. Sequenced material: cultured PBMCs, taken from culture after CMV antigen stimulation. V usage is TRBV7-9 and J usage is TRBJ2-7; 7 bases line up with TRBD1. CDR3 nucleotide sequence: TGTGCCAGCAGCTCCGAGGGGGCGGAAGCCTACGAGCAGTACTTC. Translated, it gives CASSSEGAEAYEQYF.